These T cell receptor beta chains were read from a single sample in a study of cytomegalovirus exposure and HLA in healthy donors. The protocol was immunoSEQ multiplex PCR, while the TCRdb copy is restricted to in-frame clones and leaves out a portion. The sample has some 180,000 clones, 76% seen once. The sample was PBMCs. The receptors shown here come from a man between 18 and 29 years old in good health and CMV-seronegative. CDR3s include the opening cysteine and the closing phenylalanine or tryptophan.

v_gene: TRBV5-1; j_gene: TRBJ2-1; CDR3aa: CASSWRGQGGDEQFF
v_gene: TRBV9; j_gene: TRBJ2-5; CDR3aa: CASSVAPGGTGARTRQETQYF
v_gene: TRBV5-4; j_gene: TRBJ2-1; CDR3aa: CASSSQRSTYNEQFF
v_gene: TRBV10-2; j_gene: TRBJ1-3; CDR3aa: CASTQGKSSGNTIYF
v_gene: TRBV5-1; j_gene: TRBJ2-7; CDR3aa: CASSRTGKYF
v_gene: TRBV7-9; j_gene: TRBJ1-4; CDR3aa: CASSTPGPGFEKLFF
v_gene: TRBV2; j_gene: TRBJ1-6; CDR3aa: CASTRDNNSPLHF
v_gene: TRBV5-1; j_gene: TRBJ2-1; CDR3aa: CASSLTSGSVDEQFF
v_gene: TRBV1; j_gene: TRBJ2-2; CDR3aa: CTSSKPGQGIRNGELFF
v_gene: TRBV29-1; j_gene: TRBJ2-3; CDR3aa: CSVVGGGYGDTQYF
v_gene: TRBV5-1; j_gene: TRBJ2-2; CDR3aa: CASSEGLAGGPRTGELFF
v_gene: TRBV5-1; j_gene: TRBJ1-5; CDR3aa: CASSLGDGGGQPQHF
v_gene: TRBV5-6; j_gene: TRBJ2-5; CDR3aa: CASSLSGVEETQYF
v_gene: TRBV6-5; j_gene: TRBJ2-5; CDR3aa: CASSYSRETQYF
v_gene: TRBV5-6; j_gene: TRBJ2-3; CDR3aa: CASSPGSGSRTDTQYF
v_gene: TRBV5-1; j_gene: TRBJ1-2; CDR3aa: CASSLATTEGYTF
v_gene: TRBV4-1; j_gene: TRBJ2-2; CDR3aa: CASRTSVTNTGELFF
v_gene: TRBV28; j_gene: TRBJ2-1; CDR3aa: CASTQRSSGVYNEQFF
v_gene: TRBV6-5; j_gene: TRBJ1-4; CDR3aa: CASSKGQGSEKLFF
v_gene: TRBV5-4; j_gene: TRBJ2-1; CDR3aa: CASSLASSSGVYNEQFF
v_gene: TRBV5-1; j_gene: TRBJ1-6; CDR3aa: CASSSDPNSPLHF
v_gene: TRBV2; j_gene: TRBJ1-1; CDR3aa: CASRGSGNTEAFF
v_gene: TRBV2; j_gene: TRBJ2-5; CDR3aa: CASSALAGGGKTQYF
v_gene: TRBV7-8; j_gene: TRBJ2-7; CDR3aa: CASSPRGQGPPYEQYF
v_gene: TRBV19; j_gene: TRBJ2-1; CDR3aa: CASSILKGQGLNEQFF
v_gene: TRBV2; j_gene: TRBJ1-2; CDR3aa: CASSAGSANYGYTF
v_gene: TRBV5-6; j_gene: TRBJ2-5; CDR3aa: CASSLRWTSGGQQETQYF
v_gene: TRBV18; j_gene: TRBJ1-4; CDR3aa: CASSPYSGNHEKLFF
v_gene: TRBV19; j_gene: TRBJ1-2; CDR3aa: CASSIDWAGGNYGYTF
v_gene: TRBV29-1; j_gene: TRBJ2-1; CDR3aa: CSVVYRIYNEQFF
v_gene: TRBV6-6; j_gene: TRBJ2-3; CDR3aa: CASTSSGSTSRYF
v_gene: TRBV10-3; j_gene: TRBJ2-7; CDR3aa: CAINDREGRKYEQYF
v_gene: TRBV7-8; j_gene: TRBJ1-5; CDR3aa: CASSLAWGSNQPQHF
v_gene: TRBV7-2; j_gene: TRBJ2-5; CDR3aa: CASSPPGTEGETQYF
v_gene: TRBV10-3; j_gene: TRBJ1-5; CDR3aa: CATLGQHNQPQHF
v_gene: TRBV5-8; j_gene: TRBJ1-1; CDR3aa: CASSLEGNAEAFF
v_gene: TRBV2; j_gene: TRBJ1-5; CDR3aa: CASRGDSSNQPQHF
v_gene: TRBV11-2; j_gene: TRBJ1-2; CDR3aa: CASSFRDRVSGYTF
v_gene: TRBV6-4; j_gene: TRBJ1-2; CDR3aa: CASTPDRGTYGYTF
v_gene: TRBV28; j_gene: TRBJ2-7; CDR3aa: CASRPGLLLGSYEQYF
v_gene: TRBV9; j_gene: TRBJ2-1; CDR3aa: CASSVVPGEGNEQFF
v_gene: TRBV7-2; j_gene: TRBJ2-7; CDR3aa: CASSPGPGRESYEQYF
v_gene: TRBV28; j_gene: TRBJ2-7; CDR3aa: CASSLWGSEQYF
v_gene: TRBV28; j_gene: TRBJ1-2; CDR3aa: CASSLRGGRNYGYTF
v_gene: TRBV29-1; j_gene: TRBJ1-5; CDR3aa: CSVSAGVSNQPQHF
v_gene: TRBV30; j_gene: TRBJ1-1; CDR3aa: CAWRLTGLTEAFF
v_gene: TRBV27; j_gene: TRBJ2-5; CDR3aa: CASWGGDETQYF
v_gene: TRBV28; j_gene: TRBJ2-2; CDR3aa: CASSFELAGVGELFF
v_gene: TRBV5-1; j_gene: TRBJ2-1; CDR3aa: CASRESASSYNEQFF